This T cell receptor beta chain was retrieved from a study of T cell changes during pregnancy in multiple sclerosis (dated by TCRdb to about 2019). Concerning the study at large: Changes in the T cell repertoire over the course of pregnancy were examined in this study in women with multiple sclerosis.

Of note for this clone: Which antigen it targets is not known. No base qualities exist here, and no much larger clone lies one base off it.

The method was the immunoSEQ multiplex PCR assay. Not all clones reach the TCRdb copy of this immuneACCESS table, which keeps in-frame sequences only. Checked studies attribute under half of the gap to unresolved V genes and leave the rest unexplained. The sample data list roughly 38,000 clones, and 88% of these were observed just once. The ten largest clones add up to approximately 6.8% of the sample. The germline V gene sets CDR1 to MGHDK and CDR2 to SYGVNS. V was cut back by 10 bases and J by 4 bases, leaving a gap of 18 bases between them. CDR3 length: 14 amino acids, cysteine to phenylalanine. Kept here is only the CDR3 DNA, which spans 42 bases and is read in frame from base 1.

Sequenced here: CD8+ T cells from peripheral blood mononuclear cells, sampled in the third trimester of pregnancy. The source is a female donor with multiple sclerosis, enrolled in a pregnancy study. This receptor chain uses TRBV25-1 and TRBJ2-3; 5 matching bases give a weak D call of TRBD1. The CDR3 amino acid sequence is: CATTAQTRADTQYF. The base sequence is TGTGCCACCACCGCACAAACCAGGGCAGATACGCAGTATTTT. The full variable domain, with segments outside the CDR3 supplied by the reference TRBV25-1 and TRBJ2-3 proteins, appears as EADIYQTPRYLVIGTGKKITLECSQTMGHDKMYWYQQDPGMELHLIHYSYGVNSTEKGDLSSESTVSRIRTEHFPLTLESARPSHTSQYLCATTAQTRADTQYFGPGTRLTVL.